The 6 T cell receptor beta chains given below trace back to one sample, sequenced in a study of blood T cell repertoires in COVID-19. Measured with immunoSEQ multiplex PCR; TCRdb has only the in-frame clones, and not every one. The profile shows about 60,000 clones, just under 80% of them singletons. Sequenced sample: peripheral blood. All receptors derive from a human donor in a cohort sampled during active COVID-19.

The CDR3 protein is CASSATPGTDSYEQYF. The CDR3 bases are TGTGCCAGCAGTGCAACTCCGGGAACGGACTCCTACGAGCAGTACTTC. This chain connects TRBV2 to TRBJ2-7, with a weak D call TRBD2 (5 bases). Between the trimmed V and J ends, which lost 4 bases and 0 bases, there was a span of 16 bases. Germline CDR1 and CDR2: SNHLY and FYNNEI. CDR3 size: 16 residues.

The rearrangement joins TRBV18 to TRBJ1-1; no clear D. The V end lost 6 bases, the J end lost 1 base, and 9 bases lay between the germline ends. Germline V gives CDR1 KGHSH, CDR2 LQKENI. CDR3 length equals 13 residues. The CDR3 here is CASSDSANTEAFF. Here the CDR3 DNA reads TGTGCCAGCTCCGACTCGGCGAACACTGAAGCTTTCTTT.

This clone was picked up one time. The CDR3, as DNA: TGTGCCAGCAGCCCCCAAGGGGATCAGCCCCAGCATTTT. Translating gives CASSPQGDQPQHF. The chain uses TRBV9 and TRBJ1-5, with a weak D call TRBD1 (5 bases). This CDR3 comprises 13 residues. Germline V gene sequence: CDR1 SGDLS, CDR2 YYNGEE. V was trimmed by 4 bases and J by 5 bases, leaving 10 bases between them.

The V gene is TRBV4-1, the J gene TRBJ2-1, with 13 positions matching TRBD2. CDR1 is MGHRA, CDR2 YSYEKL, per germline. Unmatched junction bases numbered 8, after V lost 5 bases and J lost 7 bases. This CDR3 spans 16 amino acids. The CDR3 loop reads CASSAPGTSGKNEQFF. CDR3 DNA sequence: TGCGCCAGCAGCGCACCCGGGACTAGCGGGAAGAATGAGCAGTTCTTC.

The chain recombines TRBV6-6 with TRBJ2-1; TRBD1 agrees at 8 bases. This CDR3 has 18 amino acids. Per the germline V gene, CDR1 is MNHNY and CDR2 is SVGAGI (reference sequence). V lost 5 bases to trimming and J lost 4 bases; unmatched junction nucleotides: 16. The CDR3 sequence is CASSLPALQGVLYNEQFF. In DNA, the CDR3 is TGTGCCAGCAGTCTCCCCGCCCTACAGGGGGTTCTATACAATGAGCAGTTCTTC.

This chain uses TRBV11-3 with TRBJ2-5; 8 bases match TRBD1. The J segment lost 5 bases and the V segment lost 4 bases, leaving 12 bases of the junction unmatched. This CDR3 has 16 residues. CDR1 is SGHNT, CDR2 YENEEA, per germline. CDR3: CASSYPGQAGVETQYF. The CDR3 bases are TGTGCCAGCAGCTACCCGGGACAGGCCGGGGTCGAGACCCAGTACTTC.